The 7 T cell receptor beta chains below were found in one sample sequenced in a study of T-cell reconstitution after alpha-beta-depleted transplantation in children. Unique molecular identifiers were used to barcode this TCRbeta library. MiXCR, run by TCRdb on the PCR reads, gives a single entry per CDR3 protein. The sample holds more than 250,000 distinct CDR3 sequences, more than 9% seen once. Source: PBMCs from the stem cell graft donor, taken from the stem cell graft. The receptor source for this set is a human donor who donated a stem cell graft to a child with SCID.

This rearrangement joins TRBV12-3 or TRBV12-4 to TRBJ1-4; D gene ambiguous. This CDR3 has 15 residues. Trimming pared 6 bases from V and 0 bases from J, leaving 11 bases between. The CDR3 DNA reads as TGTGCCAGCAGGATATACAGCTCAACTAATGAAAAACTGTTTTTT. Its protein is CASRIYSSTNEKLFF.

The chain is built from TRBV7-2 and TRBJ2-3; possible D gene TRBD2, 5 bases. The germline V gene has CDR1 SGHTA and CDR2 FQGNSA. The CDR3 is made up of 15 amino acids. V lost 4 bases and J 3 bases, leaving 14 bases between the germline ends. The CDR3 DNA sequence: TGTGCCAGCAGCTCAAAATCGGGGTCGACAGATACGCAGTATTTT. Translation: CASSSKSGSTDTQYF.

In its sample, this clonotype was seen a few times. The chain has TRBV7-2 and TRBJ1-2, with 9 positions matching TRBD1. CDR3 length equals 14 residues. V trimming: 5 bases; J trimming: 4 bases; junction bases outside the gene matches: 5. In germline, CDR1 is SGHTA, CDR2 FQGNSA. The CDR3 nucleotides read TGTGCCAGCAGCCTACAGGGGGCCGGCTATGGCTACACCTTC. This sequence encodes CASSLQGAGYGYTF.

J is TRBJ2-7 and V is TRBV25-1, with 7 bases aligning to TRBD1. This CDR3 spans 14 amino acids. Germline CDR1 is MGHDK and CDR2 is SYGVNS. Trimming took 7 bases from V and 4 from J; bases not matched to a gene: 10. DNA for the CDR3: TGTGCCAGCAATGGACCGGGACAGATTTACGAGCAGTACTTC. The encoded protein is CASNGPGQIYEQYF.

The V call is TRBV20-1, the J call TRBJ1-2, with D maybe TRBD1 (6 bases). V was pared by 2 bases and J by 4 bases, with 11 bases between. Germline V gives CDR1 DFQATT, CDR2 SNEGSKA (reference sequence). The CDR3 length is 13 residues. The CDR3 region has the DNA TGCAGTGCTAGAAGGACAGAGGCCTATGGCTACACCTTC. Translated, it gives CSARRTEAYGYTF.

The sample holds a few counts of this clonotype. CDR3 in DNA: TGTGCCAGCAGCGGGACTAGCGAAGGTCCGCATACGCAGTATTTT. This gives the protein CASSGTSEGPHTQYF. The V gene is TRBV2, the J gene TRBJ2-3, with TRBD2 matching over 10 bases. Germline V gene lookup returns CDR1 SNHLY and CDR2 FYNNEI. Trimming cost V 6 bases and J 7 bases; bases outside gene matches: 10. The CDR3 has 15 residues.

This clonotype was seen a handful of times. The chain links TRBV20-1 to TRBJ1-6; tentative D call: TRBD1 (5 bases). Germline lookup yields CDR1 DFQATT and CDR2 SNEGSKA (reference sequence). The CDR3 is 14 amino acids. V was trimmed by 6 bases and J by 7 bases, leaving 16 bases between them. The CDR3 nucleotides read TGCAGTGCCCGGGGACCTGGAAGGAATTCACCCCTCCACTTT. Translation gives CSARGPGRNSPLHF.